The entry that follows covers one T cell receptor (beta chain) sequence. As yet, its antigen is unknown. This sample stems from a study of T cell responses to AZD1222 COVID-19 vaccine. Whole-study context: Pooling covered second doses at about 4 or about 12 weeks. Whole-study results and caveats: As reported, nearly half of all spike-specific TCRs target variant regions that are unmutated. Samples come after the peak T cell response, not at day 14. Most donors were white British, females outnumbered males, and clonal diversity was possibly underestimated.

Germline values: CDR1 GTSNPN, CDR2 SVGIG (reference sequence). The V end was cut by 4 bases, the J end by 8 bases, with 15 bases between. The CDR3 spans 13 residues. The method was immunoSEQ multiplex PCR; TCRdb's version includes in-frame clones alone and lacks a portion of them. The sample records about 130,000 clones, roughly 93% being singletons. Source: peripheral blood, taken on day 0 of AZD1222 vaccination. The V and J genes are TRBV30 and TRBJ2-1, with D possibly TRBD1 on 5 matching bases. This sequence originates from an adult in good health. The CDR3 region has the DNA TGTGCCTGGACAGGGTGGGGTTTTGATGAGCAGTTCTTC. Translation gives CAWTGWGFDEQFF.